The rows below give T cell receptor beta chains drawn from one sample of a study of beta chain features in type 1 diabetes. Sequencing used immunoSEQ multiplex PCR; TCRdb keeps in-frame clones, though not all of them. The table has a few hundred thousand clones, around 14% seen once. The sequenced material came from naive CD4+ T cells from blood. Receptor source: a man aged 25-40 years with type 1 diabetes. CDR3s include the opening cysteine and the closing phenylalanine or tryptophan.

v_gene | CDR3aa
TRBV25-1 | CASSWDRATEAFF
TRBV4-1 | CASSHETGRTGGYTF
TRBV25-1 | CASIGSSGNEQFF
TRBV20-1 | CSARRGNGYTF
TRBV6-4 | CASSGYPSSTDTQYF
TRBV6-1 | CASGGGKQHTEAFF
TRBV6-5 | CASTGSLTDTQYF
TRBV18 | CASSPAGAGYTF
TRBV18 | CASSPGGEYNEQFF
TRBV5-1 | CASSVDRVSEQYF
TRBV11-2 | CASSLDWRNQPQHF
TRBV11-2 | CASSLAGVRQYEQYF
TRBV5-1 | CASCEGGRIDTQYF
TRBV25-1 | CASSDFVTDTQYF
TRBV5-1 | CASSIRQDKQFF
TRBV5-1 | CASSLEGDAATEAFF
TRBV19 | CAVGTGEKETQYF
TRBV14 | CASSLRENTEAFF
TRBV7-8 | CASSVAVYSNQPQHF
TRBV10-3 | CATTPGQGSSYEQYF
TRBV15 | CATSGGQQGVGEKLFF
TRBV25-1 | CASSDVGWTGELFF
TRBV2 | CASSAPGQTYEQYF
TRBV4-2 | CASSPGTPSGNTIYF
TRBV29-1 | CSAASGFSYNEQFF
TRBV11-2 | CASSAGGRGGAQTQYF
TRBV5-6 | CASRREGRQQETQYF
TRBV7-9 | CASSLSGLAGGITDTQYF
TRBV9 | CASSVVPGLATDTQYF
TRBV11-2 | CASSKQAYEQYF
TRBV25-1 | CASSAWDRPSQETQYF
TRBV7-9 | CASSPLAGGNEQFF
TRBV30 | CAWTRGLEQYF
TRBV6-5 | CASSYSSRGGYEQYF
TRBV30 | CAWSLEANQPQHF
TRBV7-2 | CASSPWTGDYGYTF
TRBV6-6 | CASNPSGIGDTQYF
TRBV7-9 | CASSLGLAGGTDTQYF
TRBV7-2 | CASSLVLAGISQYF
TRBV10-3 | CAISESAGSTEAFF
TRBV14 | CASSQEEGWGYTF
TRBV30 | CAWSNSRLAGGRSHLAKNIQYF